A selection of T cell receptor beta chains follows, all from one sample in a study of control samples from healthy donors and cancer patients. Generated by immunoSEQ multiplex PCR, the TCRdb table keeps only in-frame clones and is missing some. The sample holds approximately 190,000 clones. Sequencing was done on a sample of blood. The receptors were gathered from a young woman in good health. CDR3s include the opening cysteine and the closing phenylalanine or tryptophan. D genes are given only for firm matches.

j_call d_call v_call cdr3_aa cdr3_nt
TRBJ2-2 NA TRBV7-9 CASSFTAANTGELFF TGTGCCAGCAGCTTCACAGCGGCGAACACCGGGGAGCTGTTTTTT
TRBJ1-2 NA TRBV5-1 CASTMDTGNYGYTF TGCGCCAGCACCATGGACACCGGAAACTATGGCTACACCTTC
TRBJ1-4 TRBD1 TRBV6-4 CASSDSTGGKPEKLFF TGTGCCAGCAGTGACTCTACAGGGGGCAAACCTGAAAAACTGTTTTTT
TRBJ1-1 NA TRBV28 CASRLGTLGAEAFF TGTGCCAGCCGATTAGGGACACTGGGGGCTGAAGCTTTCTTT
TRBJ1-2 NA TRBV19 CASSAGRGGYTF TGTGCCAGTAGCGCAGGGCGTGGGGGCTACACCTTC
TRBJ2-1 TRBD2 TRBV20-1 CRQAGEGEQFF TGCAGACAAGCGGGGGAAGGTGAGCAGTTCTTC
TRBJ2-3 NA TRBV5-1 CASSLRQLSTDTQYF TGCGCCAGCAGCTTGCGGCAGTTGAGCACAGATACGCAGTATTTT
TRBJ2-1 NA TRBV12-3/TRBV12-4 CASSKNEQFF TGTGCCAGCAGCAAAAATGAGCAGTTCTTC
TRBJ1-4 NA TRBV9 CASSPSSATNEKLFF TGTGCCAGCAGCCCTTCCTCGGCAACTAATGAAAAACTGTTTTTT
TRBJ2-7 NA TRBV7-2 CASRPGTRDSYEQYF TGTGCCAGCAGGCCCGGGACAAGGGATTCCTACGAGCAGTACTTC
TRBJ1-2 TRBD1 TRBV4-1 CASSLGQRNGYTF TGCGCCAGCAGCCTGGGACAGCGGAATGGCTACACCTTC
TRBJ2-5 NA TRBV3-1/TRBV3-2 CASRPWRGRQETQYF TGTGCCAGCAGACCTTGGCGGGGACGACAAGAGACCCAGTACTTC
TRBJ1-1 NA TRBV11-2 CASSPEGGWTEAFF TGTGCCAGCAGCCCAGAGGGGGGTTGGACTGAAGCTTTCTTT
TRBJ2-3 NA TRBV4-2 CASSQGSSTDTQYF TGTGCCAGCAGCCAAGGGTCCAGCACAGATACGCAGTATTTT